Below, 8 T cell receptor beta chains from the same sample are listed, as sequenced in a study of radiotherapy plus CTLA-4 blockade in lung cancer. Only in-frame clones appear in the TCRdb table, and some are missing; sequencing was by immunoSEQ multiplex PCR. The table records around 95,000 clones, 83% of them present only once. The material sequenced was peripheral blood, taken from a patient treated with radiotherapy plus ipilimumab. The receptors were gathered from a human donor with non-small cell lung cancer who had stable disease on radiotherapy plus ipilimumab.

The rearrangement joins TRBV28 to TRBJ1-1; D is perhaps TRBD1 (5 bases). Deletions cut 0 bases from V and 0 bases from J, with 11 bases between. Per the germline V gene, CDR1 is MDHEN and CDR2 is SYDVKM. This CDR3 has 16 residues. CDR3 protein: CASSLWQGTMNTEAFF. The CDR3 coding sequence is TGTGCCAGCAGTTTATGGCAGGGTACCATGAACACTGAAGCTTTCTTT. The complete variable domain, with remaining parts taken from reference TRBV28 and TRBJ1-1, reads DVKVTQSSRYLVKRTGEKVFLECVQDMDHENMFWYRQDPGLGLRLIYFSYDVKMKEKGDIPEGYSVSREKKERFSLILESASTNQTSMYLCASSLWQGTMNTEAFFGQGTRLTVV.

The chain uses TRBV27 and TRBJ2-3; D unclear. This CDR3 has 13 residues. Trimming pared 2 bases from V and 7 bases from J, leaving 10 bases between. Germline CDR1 and CDR2: MNHEY and SMNVEV (reference sequence). CDR3 residues: CASSLPPLNTQYF. The CDR3 DNA reads TGTGCCAGCAGTTTACCCCCGTTGAATACGCAGTATTTT.

The chain uses TRBV19 and TRBJ2-7; 11 bases match TRBD1. The CDR3 is 14 residues long. The J segment lost 6 bases and the V segment lost 7 bases, leaving 8 bases of the junction unmatched. Germline-derived CDR1 and CDR2 are LNHDA and SQIVND (reference sequence). The CDR3 region is CASTGAGTGGEQYF. In DNA form, the CDR3 reads TGTGCCAGTACCGGCGCCGGGACAGGGGGCGAGCAGTACTTC.

This chain links TRBV28 with TRBJ2-7; weak D call: TRBD1 (6 bases). This CDR3 has 13 amino acids. The germline V and J ends were trimmed by 11 bases and 0 bases, with 14 bases remaining between them. In germline, CDR1 is MDHEN, CDR2 SYDVKM. The DNA for the CDR3 is TGTGCCGCCGGCACAGGGTTCTCCTACGAGCAGTACTTC. Amino acids: CAAGTGFSYEQYF.

V gene TRBV4-1 combines with J gene TRBJ2-7, with TRBD1 matching 7 bases. With V trimmed by 0 bases and J by 3 bases, 8 bases remained unmatched. This CDR3 has 16 amino acids. CDR1 is MGHRA and CDR2 is YSYEKL in the germline V gene. CDR3 amino acids: CASSQEPGQLYYEQYF. The CDR3 nucleotides read TGCGCCAGCAGCCAAGAGCCGGGACAGCTCTACTACGAGCAGTACTTC.

The chain links TRBV7-3 to TRBJ2-3; TRBD1 aligns across 10 bases. J lost 2 bases, V lost 8 bases, and 7 bases had no gene match. The CDR3 contains 15 residues. The germline V gene has CDR1 SGHTA and CDR2 FQGTGA. The CDR3 here is CASGGQGGPTDTQYF. The CDR3 coding sequence is TGTGCCAGCGGAGGACAGGGGGGCCCCACAGATACGCAGTATTTT.

The CDR3 loop is CASSLVGQGDGPLHF. The CDR3 region has the DNA TGTGCCAGCAGCTTGGTGGGACAGGGGGATGGACCCCTCCACTTT. The chain combines TRBV5-4 with TRBJ1-6; 11 positions agree with TRBD1. The trim removed 0 bases at V and 12 bases at J, leaving 5 bases unmatched. The length of the CDR3 is 15 residues. Germline assignment: CDR1 SGHNT and CDR2 YYREEE (reference sequence).

This clone was found once. The chain recombines TRBV7-9 with TRBJ2-7, with D uncertain. The germline V gene has CDR1 SEHNR and CDR2 FQNEAQ (reference sequence). V was clipped by 8 bases and J by 4 bases, with 9 bases between them. The CDR3 is 11 residues long. In DNA form, the CDR3 reads TGTGCCAGCTCCAAGGAGTACGAGCAGTACTTC. As protein: CASSKEYEQYF.